This T cell receptor (beta chain) was recovered during a study of blood T cell repertoires in COVID-19. Study-level information: The analysed material was cDNA or gDNA that came from T cells, B-cell-depleted T cells, or PBMCs.

Libraries were prepared by immunoSEQ multiplex PCR; TCRdb keeps only in-frame clonotypes and omits some of them. The sample has about 240,000 clones, less than 90% seen once; the top ten hold approximately 6.2%. This CDR3 has 19 amino acids. Losses at the gene ends were 4 bases for V and 0 bases for J; bases not matched to a gene: 13. Germline CDR1 reads SGDLS; CDR2 reads YYNGEE. The specimen sequenced was peripheral blood. The origin of this receptor is a man aged 55 to 69 with acute or convalescent COVID-19. The chain links TRBV9 to TRBJ2-1, with TRBD2 matching 10 bases. The DNA for the CDR3 is TGTGCCAGCAGCCCAACACAAAAAGCGGGAGGGCCCTCCTACAATGAGCAGTTCTTC. This codes for CASSPTQKAGGPSYNEQFF.